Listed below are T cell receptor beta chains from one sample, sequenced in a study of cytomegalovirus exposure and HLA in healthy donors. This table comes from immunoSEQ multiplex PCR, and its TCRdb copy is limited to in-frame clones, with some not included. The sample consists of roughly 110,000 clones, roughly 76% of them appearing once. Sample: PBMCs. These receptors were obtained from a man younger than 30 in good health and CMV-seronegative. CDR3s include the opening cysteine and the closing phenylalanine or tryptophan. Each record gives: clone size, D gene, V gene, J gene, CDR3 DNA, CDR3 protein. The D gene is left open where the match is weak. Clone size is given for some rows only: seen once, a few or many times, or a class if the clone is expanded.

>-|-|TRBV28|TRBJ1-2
TGTGCCAGCAGTTTAGGGGGGGGCATTTGCACCTTC
CASSLGGGICTF
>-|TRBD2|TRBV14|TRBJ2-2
TGTGCCAGCAGCCAAGCCGGGGGGGGCACCGGGGAGCTGTTTTTT
CASSQAGGGTGELFF
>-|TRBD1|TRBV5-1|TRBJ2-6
TGCGCCAGCAGCTCGCTGGGACAGCTCTCTGGGGCCAACGTCCTGACTTTC
CASSSLGQLSGANVLTF
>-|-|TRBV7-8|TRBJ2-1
TGTGCCAGCAGCTTAGGCCGCGGGCGGAATGAGCAGTTCTTC
CASSLGRGRNEQFF
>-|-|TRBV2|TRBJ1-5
TGTGCCAGCAGTCCGACTCGCGGGTCTCGTCAGCCCCAGCATTTT
CASSPTRGSRQPQHF
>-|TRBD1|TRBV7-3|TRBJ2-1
TGTGCCAGCAGCTTATACACCAGGGGGCATGAGCAGTTCTTC
CASSLYTRGHEQFF
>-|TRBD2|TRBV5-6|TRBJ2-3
TGTGCCAGCAGCCGGGGGGGAGATACGCAGTATTTT
CASSRGGDTQYF
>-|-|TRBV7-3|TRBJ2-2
TGTGCCAGCAGCTTGCTCGGGGGTGGCACCGGGGAGCTGTTTTTT
CASSLLGGGTGELFF
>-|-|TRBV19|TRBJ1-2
TGTGCCAGTACGGGGCGGGGGTTGGTTGGCTACACCTTC
CASTGRGLVGYTF
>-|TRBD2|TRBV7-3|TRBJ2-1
TGTGCCAGCAGCCAACAAGCGGGGGGTCTCTACAATGAGCAGTTCTTC
CASSQQAGGLYNEQFF
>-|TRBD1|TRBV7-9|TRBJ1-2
TGTGCCAGCAGTGACAGGGGAGCCTATGGCTACACCTTC
CASSDRGAYGYTF
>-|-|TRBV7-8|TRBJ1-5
TGTGCCAGCAGCTTAAATTCTCCGACTTTTATAAATCAGCCCCAGCATTTT
CASSLNSPTFINQPQHF
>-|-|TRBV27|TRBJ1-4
TGTGCCAGCAGTCATCATGGGCGTAATGAAAAACTGTTTTTT
CASSHHGRNEKLFF
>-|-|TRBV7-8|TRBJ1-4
TGTGCCAGCAGCTTGTTCTCAACTAATGAAAAACTGTTTTTT
CASSLFSTNEKLFF
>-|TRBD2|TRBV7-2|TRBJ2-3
TGTGCCAGCAGCTCCGCCGGGACTAGCGGGGGGGCCAGGGGTACGCAGTATTTT
CASSSAGTSGGARGTQYF
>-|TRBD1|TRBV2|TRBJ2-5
TGTGCCAGCAGCGCCGGGACAGAAGAGACCCAGTACTTC
CASSAGTEETQYF
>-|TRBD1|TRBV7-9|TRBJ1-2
TGTTCCAGCAGCCCTCGACAGGGCGGCTACACCTTC
CSSSPRQGGYTF
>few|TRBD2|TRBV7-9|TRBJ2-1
TGTGCCAGCAGCTATGGGACTAGCGATAATGAGCAGTTCTTC
CASSYGTSDNEQFF
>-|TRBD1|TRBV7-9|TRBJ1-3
TGTGCCAGCAGCCCAAGCGGACAGGGAACCATATATTTT
CASSPSGQGTIYF
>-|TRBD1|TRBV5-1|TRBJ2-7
TGCGCCAGCAGCCTACAGGACAGGCTCTCCTACGAGCAGTACTTC
CASSLQDRLSYEQYF
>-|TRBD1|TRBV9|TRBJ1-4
TGTGCCAGCAGCTTGGGACAGGGAAGTGAAAAACTGTTTTTT
CASSLGQGSEKLFF
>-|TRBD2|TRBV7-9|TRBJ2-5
TGTGCCAGTCGAGATCTCGGACTAGCGGGGGAGACCCAGTACTTC
CASRDLGLAGETQYF